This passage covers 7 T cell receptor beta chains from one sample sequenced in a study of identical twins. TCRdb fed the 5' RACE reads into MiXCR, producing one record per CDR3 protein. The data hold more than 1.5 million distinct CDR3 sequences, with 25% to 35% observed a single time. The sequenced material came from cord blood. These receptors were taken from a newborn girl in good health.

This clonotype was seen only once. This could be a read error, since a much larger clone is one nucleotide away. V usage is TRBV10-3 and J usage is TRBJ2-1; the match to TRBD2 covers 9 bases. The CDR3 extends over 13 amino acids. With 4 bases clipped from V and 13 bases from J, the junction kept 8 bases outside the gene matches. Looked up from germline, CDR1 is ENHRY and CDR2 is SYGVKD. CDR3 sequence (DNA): TGTGCCATCAGTGGGACTAGCGAAGAGACCCAGTTCTTC. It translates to CAISGTSEETQFF.

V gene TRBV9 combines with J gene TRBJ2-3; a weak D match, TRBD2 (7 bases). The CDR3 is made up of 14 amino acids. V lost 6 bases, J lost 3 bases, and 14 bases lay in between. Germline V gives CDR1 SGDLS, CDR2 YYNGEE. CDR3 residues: CASKEGEGTDTQYF. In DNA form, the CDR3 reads TGTGCCAGCAAGGAGGGGGAGGGGACAGATACGCAGTATTTT.

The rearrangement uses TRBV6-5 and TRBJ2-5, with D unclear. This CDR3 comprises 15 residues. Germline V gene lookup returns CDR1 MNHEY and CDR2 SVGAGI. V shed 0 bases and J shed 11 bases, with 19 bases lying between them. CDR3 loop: CASSYSRSRPHEQYF. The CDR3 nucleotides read TGTGCCAGCAGTTACTCGCGGTCCCGACCGCATGAGCAGTACTTC.

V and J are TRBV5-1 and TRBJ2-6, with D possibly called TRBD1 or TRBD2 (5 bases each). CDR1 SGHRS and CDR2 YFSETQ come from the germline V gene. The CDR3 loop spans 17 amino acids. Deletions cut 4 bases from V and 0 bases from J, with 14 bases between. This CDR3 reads CASSARDRVSGANVLTF. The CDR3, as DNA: TGCGCCAGCAGCGCCCGGGACCGCGTCTCTGGGGCCAACGTCCTGACTTTC.

CDR3 protein: CASSESGGPPGREKLFF. For the CDR3, the DNA is TGCGCCAGCAGTGAGTCGGGGGGTCCGCCCGGGCGTGAAAAACTGTTTTTT. The chain uses TRBV10-1 and TRBJ1-4; TRBD1 is a possible D gene (5 bases). Between the trimmed V and J ends, which lost 0 bases and 7 bases, there was a span of 18 bases. Germline CDR1 and CDR2: WNHNN and SYGVQD (reference sequence). This CDR3 spans 17 amino acids.

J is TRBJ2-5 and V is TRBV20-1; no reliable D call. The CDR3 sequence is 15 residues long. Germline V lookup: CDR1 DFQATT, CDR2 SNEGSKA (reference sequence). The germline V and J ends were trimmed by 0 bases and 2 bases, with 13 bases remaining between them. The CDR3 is CSARDSHIPQETQYF. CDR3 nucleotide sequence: TGCAGTGCTAGAGATTCGCACATCCCACAAGAGACCCAGTACTTC.

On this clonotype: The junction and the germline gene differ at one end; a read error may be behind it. The DNA of the CDR3 is TGCAGCGTCGAAGGTGCGGGACAGGGGGTCTACAATGAGCAGTACTTC. It codes for CSVEGAGQGVYNEQYF. J is TRBJ2-1 and V is TRBV29-1; 11 nucleotides match TRBD1. The last part of the DNA fits TRBJ2-7 better; the J call may be wrong. Germline assignment: CDR1 SQVTM and CDR2 ANQGSEA. This CDR3 is 16 amino acids long.